This T cell receptor (beta chain) was sequenced during a study of cytomegalovirus exposure and HLA in healthy donors. Primers: 60 Vbeta forward and 13 Jbeta reverse. Assay: immunoSEQ multiplex PCR; the TCRdb copy retains only in-frame clones and omits some. The repertoire includes a few hundred thousand clones, under 80% of them detected once, and 1.8% sits in the top ten. This CDR3 comprises 18 residues. Germline V gene sequence: CDR1 MGHRA, CDR2 YSYEKL. Deletions cut 4 bases from V and 0 bases from J, with 16 bases between. The V gene is TRBV4-1, the J gene TRBJ2-6, with D possibly matching TRBD1 (6 bases). The clonotype originates from a woman aged 25 to 39 in good health and CMV-seronegative. The sample was PBMCs. CDR3 coding DNA: TGCGCCAGCAGCCGCCACAGGGCTCAAATCTCTGGGGCCAACGTCCTGACTTTC. It specifies CASSRHRAQISGANVLTF.